This note documents a single T cell receptor beta chain sequence. The data stem from a study of technical replicates of blood from a few donors. Sequencing was performed with immunoSEQ multiplex PCR; in TCRdb, only in-frame clones are kept and a portion is missing. Here the sample spans about 15,000 clones, 65% to 85% being singletons. CDR3 length: 16 amino acids. The germline gives CDR1 SGHNT, CDR2 YYREEE (reference sequence). With V trimmed by 0 bases and J by 4 bases, 8 bases remained unmatched. Material for sequencing was PBMCs. The V gene is TRBV5-4, the J gene TRBJ2-5, with 8 positions matching TRBD1. The receptor was isolated from a human donor in good health. Some clones in this sample may be carry-over from other donors' samples. In DNA, the CDR3 is TGTGCCAGCAGCTTGGCCTTAGGACAGGGTTTAGAGACCCAGTACTTC. As protein: CASSLALGQGLETQYF.